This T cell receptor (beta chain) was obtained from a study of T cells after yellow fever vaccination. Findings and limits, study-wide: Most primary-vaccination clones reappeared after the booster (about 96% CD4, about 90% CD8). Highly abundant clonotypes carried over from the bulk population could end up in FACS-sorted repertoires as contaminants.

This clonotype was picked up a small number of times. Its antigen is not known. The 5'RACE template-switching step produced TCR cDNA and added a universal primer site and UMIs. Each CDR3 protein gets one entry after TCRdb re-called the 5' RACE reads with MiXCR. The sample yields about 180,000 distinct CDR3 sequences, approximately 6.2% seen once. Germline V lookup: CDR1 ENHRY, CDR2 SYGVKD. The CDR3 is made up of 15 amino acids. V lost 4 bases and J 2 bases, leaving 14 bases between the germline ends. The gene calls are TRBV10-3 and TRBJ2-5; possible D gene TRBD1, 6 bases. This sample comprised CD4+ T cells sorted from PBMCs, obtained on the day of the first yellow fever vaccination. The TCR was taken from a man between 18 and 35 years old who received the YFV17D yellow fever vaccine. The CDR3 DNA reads TGTGCCATCAGTGCTCGAACAGGGCGACAAGAGACCCAGTACTTC. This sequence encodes CAISARTGRQETQYF.